This TCR beta chain appears in the sequencing data of a study of beta chain features in type 1 diabetes. Points from the study as a whole: Sampled from patients, naive, central memory and Treg TCRB repertoires appeared more similar than those sampled from healthy donors. Possible PCR preference for shorter templates applied equally to patients and controls.

Germline values: CDR1 SGHTA, CDR2 FQGNSA. CDR3 length: 15 amino acids. Trimming cost V 1 base and J 1 base, with 9 bases left between them. The investigators reverse transcribed all of the isolated RNA, so they sequenced expressed TCRB transcripts. The protocol was immunoSEQ multiplex PCR, while the TCRdb copy is restricted to in-frame clones and leaves out a portion. The repertoire holds more than 110,000 clones, about 7.1% seen once, with approximately 1.5% in the top ten. Concerning this clone itself: Its target is not known.

In total, each donor contributed a single heparinised blood draw that averaged about 120 mL. This chain connects TRBV7-2 to TRBJ2-3; D call uncertain. The TCR sequence derives from a woman between 25 and 40 years old in good health. Specimen: central memory CD4+ T cells from blood. CDR3 in amino acids: CASSLVLAGTDTQYF. The CDR3, as DNA: TGTGCCAGCAGCTTAGTGTTGGCTGGCACAGATACGCAGTATTTT.